This TCR beta chain stems from a study of blood T cell repertoires in COVID-19. Across the whole study: T cells, B-cell-depleted T cells, or PBMCs provided the cDNA or gDNA that served as material.

Sequencing was performed with immunoSEQ multiplex PCR; in TCRdb, only in-frame clones are kept and a portion is missing. The sample includes 90,000 to 95,000 clones, 88% of them seen just once. The CDR3 covers 15 residues. V shed 7 bases, J shed 5 bases, and the junction held 14 bases outside the gene matches. The germline V gene has CDR1 SGHRS and CDR2 YFSETQ. The clonotype comes from a woman aged 80 or older with active COVID-19. This sequence joins TRBV5-1 and TRBJ2-5, with 7 bases matching TRBD1. The material sequenced was peripheral blood. For the CDR3, the DNA is TGCGCCAGCCGCAAGTCAGGGGGAGTGGAGGAGACCCAGTACTTC. Translation: CASRKSGGVEETQYF. Full variable domain (outside the CDR3, taken from reference TRBV5-1 and TRBJ2-5): KAGVTQTPRYLIKTRGQQVTLSCSPISGHRSVSWYQQTPGQGLQFLFEYFSETQRNKGNFPGRFSGRQFSNSRSEMNVSTLELGDSALYLCASRKSGGVEETQYFGPGTRLLVL.